What follows are 7 T cell receptor beta chains derived from one specimen sequenced in a study of T cell repertoires in cytomegalovirus infection. Their specific antigens are unknown. MiXCR, applied by TCRdb to the reads, yields one record per CDR3 protein. The sample has more than 45,000 distinct CDR3 sequences; around 20% are singletons. Sequenced here: CD8+ T cells from cultured PBMCs, sampled from culture after CMV antigen stimulation. These receptors originate from a human donor in good health (CMV status not recorded). Some clones in this sample may be carry-over from other donors' samples.

This clonotype has just a few counts. This chain uses TRBV7-9 with TRBJ2-7, with a tentative D call TRBD1 (6 bases). Trimming took off 0 bases at V and 4 bases at J, with 13 bases between the two ends. The CDR3 loop spans 15 amino acids. CDR1 is SEHNR, CDR2 FQNEAQ, per germline (reference sequence). The CDR3 nucleotides read TGTGCCAGCAGCTTAGCGCAGGGGACGGTATACGAGCAGTACTTC. Translating it yields CASSLAQGTVYEQYF.

In its sample, this clonotype was seen many times. The J gene is TRBJ2-7, the V gene TRBV7-9; D unresolved. Germline V gene sequence: CDR1 SEHNR, CDR2 FQNEAQ (reference sequence). V was shortened by 5 bases and J by 9 bases, with 17 bases between the two germline ends. The CDR3 covers 13 residues. CDR3 in amino acids: CASSPGPSQAQYF. The CDR3 nucleotides are TGTGCCAGCAGCCCAGGCCCTTCGCAGGCGCAGTACTTC.

J is TRBJ2-1 and V is TRBV7-8, with D possibly called TRBD1 or TRBD2 (5 bases each). Trimming left V 2 bases short and J 3 bases short, with 14 bases between. Germline CDR1 SGHVS, CDR2 FQNEAQ. The CDR3 is 16 amino acids. For the CDR3, the DNA is TGTGCCAGCAGCTTATCAGGTGGGGGAATCTACAATGAGCAGTTCTTC. Translating gives CASSLSGGGIYNEQFF.

The chain combines TRBV20-1 with TRBJ2-7, with 12 bases matching TRBD2. The ends lost 5 bases at V and 0 bases at J; junction bases unmatched: 2. The CDR3 is 14 amino acids. CDR1 is DFQATT, CDR2 SNEGSKA, per germline (reference sequence). This CDR3 is CSAETSGSSYEQYF. Written as DNA, the CDR3 is TGCAGTGCTGAGACTAGCGGGAGCTCCTACGAGCAGTACTTC.

This clonotype was detected a few times. J is TRBJ2-1 and V is TRBV29-1, with TRBD2 matching 9 bases. V gave up 0 bases and J gave up 0 bases; unmatched junction bases: 15. This CDR3 spans 20 amino acids. The germline V gene encodes CDR1 SQVTM and CDR2 ANQGSEA. The CDR3 bases are TGCAGCGTTGAAGATCCCCTTGAGGGTAGCGGGAGAGGCTCCTACAATGAGCAGTTCTTC. As protein: CSVEDPLEGSGRGSYNEQFF.

This clonotype occurred many times. V is TRBV7-9 and J is TRBJ2-3; D perhaps matches TRBD1 (6 bases). Between the trimmed V and J ends, which lost 1 base and 4 bases, there was a span of 9 bases. Germline V gives CDR1 SEHNR, CDR2 FQNEAQ (reference sequence). The CDR3 has 14 amino acids. CDR3: CASSLVAGADTQYF. The CDR3 nucleotides are TGTGCCAGCAGCTTAGTGGCAGGGGCAGATACGCAGTATTTT. The variable domain in full, completed from reference TRBV7-9 and TRBJ2-3, reads DTGVSQNPRHKITKRGQNVTFRCDPISEHNRLYWYRQTLGQGPEFLTYFQNEAQLEKSRLLSDRFSAERPKGSFSTLEIQRTEQGDSAMYLCASSLVAGADTQYFGPGTRLTVL.

In this sample, this clonotype turned up many times. The chain uses TRBV7-9 and TRBJ2-7, with 14 bases aligning to TRBD2. CDR1 SEHNR and CDR2 FQNEAQ come from the germline V gene (reference sequence). Trimming at V came to 5 bases and at J to 6 bases, leaving 9 bases not matched to a gene. The CDR3 sequence is 16 residues long. The CDR3 coding sequence is TGTGCCAGCAGCCAGCCGGGACTAGCGGGAGTGGGCGAGCAGTACTTC. Amino acids: CASSQPGLAGVGEQYF. Together with reference TRBV7-9 and TRBJ2-7, the CDR3 gives the full variable domain: DTGVSQNPRHKITKRGQNVTFRCDPISEHNRLYWYRQTLGQGPEFLTYFQNEAQLEKSRLLSDRFSAERPKGSFSTLEIQRTEQGDSAMYLCASSQPGLAGVGEQYFGPGTRLTVT.